A selection of T cell receptor beta chains follows, all from one sample in a study of T-cell memory formation after mild COVID-19. TCRdb re-called the 5' RACE reads through MiXCR, storing one row per CDR3 protein. The data show fewer than 650,000 distinct CDR3 sequences, approximately 21% seen once. Sequenced input: PBMCs or a T cell subset sorted from them (not recorded which). Receptors were obtained from an adult woman who had mild COVID-19 (a few samples of this study predate the infection). Cell type and time point are not known. Each CDR3 is given with its conserved first and last residue. A D gene is named only where the DNA matches it firmly. The size field is filled for only some rows; it gives once, few, many or a size class.

CDR3 length,D gene,V gene,J gene,clone size,CDR3 DNA,CDR3 protein
15,TRBD2,TRBV9,TRBJ2-7,NA,TGTGCCAGCAGCGATGGACTAGCGGGTTCTTACGAGCAGTACTTC,CASSDGLAGSYEQYF
15,NA,TRBV30,TRBJ2-2,NA,TGTGCCTGGAGTGTAAAAGTGTGGGACACCGGGGAGCTGTTTTTT,CAWSVKVWDTGELFF
15,NA,TRBV6-1,TRBJ1-4,NA,TGTGCCAGCAGTGAAGACAGTTCAACTAATGAAAAACTGTTTTTT,CASSEDSSTNEKLFF
12,NA,TRBV6-2/TRBV6-3,TRBJ2-1,NA,TGTGCCGGCAAGGACCAGTACAATGAGCAGTTCTTC,CAGKDQYNEQFF
14,NA,TRBV19,TRBJ1-2,NA,TGTGCCAGTAGTATCGGAAGGGTGGACTATGGCTACACCTTC,CASSIGRVDYGYTF
15,NA,TRBV12-3/TRBV12-4,TRBJ2-4,few,TGTGCCAGCAGCGGGATCCGGGGCGGGGCGAACATTCAGTACTTC,CASSGIRGGANIQYF
16,NA,TRBV7-9,TRBJ1-5,NA,TGTGCCAGCAGCTTAGGAGACCTAGGGAGCAATCAGCCCCAGCATTTT,CASSLGDLGSNQPQHF
14,NA,TRBV7-8,TRBJ1-1,NA,TGTGCCAGCACCGATCGGAGACAGAACACTGAAGCTTTCTTT,CASTDRRQNTEAFF
14,NA,TRBV7-8,TRBJ2-7,many,TGTGCCAGCAGCAAACTACAGGGTTCCTACGAGCAGTACTTC,CASSKLQGSYEQYF
15,NA,TRBV11-2,TRBJ1-4,NA,TGTGCCAGCAGCCCACAAGGACACGGCAATGAAAAACTGTTTTTT,CASSPQGHGNEKLFF
12,NA,TRBV7-9,TRBJ1-1,NA,TGTGCCAGCAGCTTAGCGATAAGTGAAGCTTTCTTT,CASSLAISEAFF
14,TRBD1,TRBV18,TRBJ2-7,few,TGTGCCAGCTCACGGGAGGGACAGGGAAGGGAGCAGTACTTC,CASSREGQGREQYF
16,NA,TRBV6-6,TRBJ2-5,NA,TGTGCCAGCAGTCCCCCCGGCGGGGTGGGGCGAGAGACCCAGTACTTC,CASSPPGGVGRETQYF
16,NA,TRBV20-1,TRBJ1-1,few,TGCAGTGCTAGAGATCCGGGCGGTCGGGGATGGACTGAAGCTTTCTTT,CSARDPGGRGWTEAFF
12,TRBD1,TRBV15,TRBJ1-4,NA,TGTGCCACAAGGGGGCCGGATGAAAAACTGTTTTTT,CATRGPDEKLFF
16,NA,TRBV6-5,TRBJ2-3,NA,TGTGCCAGCAGTTACACCGCCAGTCCGGTCACAGATACGCAGTATTTT,CASSYTASPVTDTQYF
17,NA,TRBV29-1,TRBJ2-3,few,TGCAGCGTGGCCCCCTCCCCGGGGGCGCTTCGTACAGATACGCAGTATTTT,CSVAPSPGALRTDTQYF
14,NA,TRBV9,TRBJ2-7,NA,TGTGCCAGCAGCGTCGTTGACGGGGGCTCCGAGCAGTACTTC,CASSVVDGGSEQYF
13,NA,TRBV20-1,TRBJ2-3,few,TGCAGTGCCCATACTAGACTCGCAGATACGCAGTATTTT,CSAHTRLADTQYF
14,NA,TRBV9,TRBJ1-1,NA,TGTGCCAGCAGCGCCGGAGGACCCAACACTGAAGCTTTCTTT,CASSAGGPNTEAFF
14,TRBD1,TRBV6-5,TRBJ2-7,NA,TGTGCCAGCAGTACCCGGGACAGGGACTACGAGCAGTACTTC,CASSTRDRDYEQYF
13,NA,TRBV29-1,TRBJ1-5,NA,TGCAGCGTTGAAGGGGGGGCTGGTCAGCCCCAGCATTTT,CSVEGGAGQPQHF
15,NA,TRBV4-1,TRBJ1-2,few,TGCGCCAGCAGCCCAGGACAGTTATCGGACTATGGCTACACCTTC,CASSPGQLSDYGYTF
13,NA,TRBV7-3,TRBJ1-2,NA,TGTGCCAGCAGCTCCGACGGACTAGGCGGCTACACCTTC,CASSSDGLGGYTF